This T cell receptor beta chain is from a study of T-cell memory formation after mild COVID-19. At the level of the study: Among the donors, TCR clusters were largely specific to each donor. Study-level results: Shrinking CD4+ clones were chiefly CM and EM; CD8+ ones were chiefly EMRA.

To note about this clonotype: Its cognate antigen is unknown.

TCRdb itself ran the 5' RACE reads through MiXCR, one entry per CDR3 protein. The sample shows some 490,000 distinct CDR3 sequences, about 20% of them seen only once. The sequencing input was PBMCs or a T cell subset sorted from them (not recorded which). This clonotype was obtained from an adult woman who had mild COVID-19 (a few samples of this study predate the infection). Cell type and time point are not known.

CDR3 protein: CASSYPGTVTYEQYF. The CDR3 DNA follows: TGTGCCAGCAGTTATCCTGGGACAGTGACCTACGAGCAGTACTTC. This rearrangement joins TRBV6-2 or TRBV6-3 to TRBJ2-7, with 7 positions matching TRBD1. V trimming: 3 bases; J trimming: 2 bases; junction bases outside the gene matches: 7. CDR1 is MNHEY and CDR2 is SVGEGT in the germline V gene. This CDR3 has 15 residues.